This is a list of T cell receptor beta chains from one sample in a study of T-cell reconstitution after alpha-beta-depleted transplantation in children. TCRdb reanalysed the PCR reads using MiXCR and keeps one entry per CDR3 protein. The sample yields 450,000 to 550,000 distinct CDR3 sequences, over 9.5% seen once. The material was PBMCs, mostly from graft donor cells, obtained 180 days after TCRalphabeta/CD19-depleted stem cell transplant. Every receptor here comes from a female patient under 10 years old who had a stem cell transplant for aplastic anemia, so the T cells may come from the graft donor. Each CDR3 is given with its conserved first and last residue. Fields, in order: V gene, CDR3 length, D gene, J gene, clone size, CDR3 DNA, CDR3 protein. D genes are given only for firm matches. A clone size is listed for some rows: how often the clone was seen (once, few, many), or a class if it is expanded.

TRBV19	16	-	TRBJ1-2	once	TGTGCCAGTATGAGAGGACGGAGTGGCTCGAACTATGGCTACACCTTC	CASMRGRSGSNYGYTF
TRBV7-2	15	-	TRBJ2-2	few	TGTGCCAGCAGCTTAGGCTTCCTAATCACCGGGGAGCTGTTTTTT	CASSLGFLITGELFF
TRBV5-5	16	-	TRBJ1-1	few	TGTGCCAGCAGCACAACCGGGACAACTACTAACACTGAAGCTTTCTTT	CASSTTGTTTNTEAFF
TRBV20-1	13	-	TRBJ1-2	many	TGCAGTGCTAGCGTGACGTCGGGTGGTGGCTACACCTTC	CSASVTSGGGYTF
TRBV25-1	16	TRBD1	TRBJ2-5	once	TGTGCCAGCGGTGAATGGGACAGGGGGGCTCAAGAGACCCAGTACTTC	CASGEWDRGAQETQYF
TRBV15	19	-	TRBJ2-2	-	TGTGCCACCAGCAGAGATCTTCACTCACGGACGTCGGTAAAGGGGGAGCTGTTTTTT	CATSRDLHSRTSVKGELFF
TRBV29-1	15	TRBD1	TRBJ2-3	few	TGCAGCGTGCAACAGGGGGCGCTGAGCACAGATACGCAGTATTTT	CSVQQGALSTDTQYF
TRBV9	15	-	TRBJ2-1	many	TGTGCCAGCAGCGTATCAGCGGACGGGGCAAATGAGCAGTTCTTC	CASSVSADGANEQFF
TRBV5-1	15	TRBD1	TRBJ2-2	-	TGCGCCAGCAGCAGTCTCCAGGGGGCAACCGGGGAGCTGTTTTTT	CASSSLQGATGELFF
TRBV5-5	15	-	TRBJ2-1	many	TGTGCCAGCAGCTTGGAGGTTTCTGCAGCGCATGAGCAGTTCTTC	CASSLEVSAAHEQFF
TRBV3-1	17	-	TRBJ2-1	-	TGTGCCAGCAGCCTCCGGACAAGGAGCGGACTGCGCGATGAGCAGTTCTTC	CASSLRTRSGLRDEQFF
TRBV29-1	14	-	TRBJ2-7	few	TGCAGCGTTGAAAGATGGGAAGGACAGAACGAGCAGTACTTC	CSVERWEGQNEQYF
TRBV7-9	14	TRBD1	TRBJ1-1	few	TGTGCCAGCAGGGGGACAGGGGGCGAAACTGAAGCTTTCTTT	CASRGTGGETEAFF
TRBV4-3	16	TRBD2	TRBJ2-2	-	TGCGCCAGCAGCCAAGGGTCTAGCGGCCTTACCGGGGAGCTGTTTTTT	CASSQGSSGLTGELFF
TRBV6-1	16	TRBD1	TRBJ1-5	few	TGTGCCAGCAGTAGACAGGGGGGAAATAGCAATCAGCCCCAGCATTTT	CASSRQGGNSNQPQHF
TRBV12-3/TRBV12-4	14	TRBD2	TRBJ2-2	many	TGTGCCAGCAGTTTCGGGACTAGCGGATTCGGTGTGTTTTTT	CASSFGTSGFGVFF
TRBV7-9	15	-	TRBJ2-2	-	TGTGCCAGCTTATTAGTTGACAGGAACACCGGGGAGCTGTTTTTT	CASLLVDRNTGELFF
TRBV6-5	14	TRBD2	TRBJ2-1	-	TGTGCCAGTTTTAGCGGGAGTACCCACAATGAGCAGTTCTTC	CASFSGSTHNEQFF
TRBV15	15	TRBD2	TRBJ2-1	-	TGTGCCACCAGCAGAGATGGACTAGCGGTGGGGGAGCAGTTCTTC	CATSRDGLAVGEQFF
TRBV29-1	14	TRBD1	TRBJ2-5	-	TGCAGCGTTGCCTACGGGACAGAATCCGAGACCCAGTACTTC	CSVAYGTESETQYF
TRBV9	18	TRBD2	TRBJ2-6	-	TGTGCCAGCAGCGTAGGCCTGGAGGGAGGGCCTGGGGCCAACGTCCTGACTTTC	CASSVGLEGGPGANVLTF
TRBV12-2	17	-	TRBJ2-1	-	TGTGCAAGTCGCTCCTCAAAGGGACTAGCGGGAGATCATGAGCAGTTCTTC	CASRSSKGLAGDHEQFF
TRBV4-2	16	-	TRBJ2-2	-	TGTGCCAGCAGCCTAATAGGAGGGGGTAACACCGGGGAGCTGTTTTTT	CASSLIGGGNTGELFF
TRBV29-1	14	TRBD2	TRBJ2-3	few	TGCAGCGTTGTTTTGGTAGCGGGAGAGGATACGCAGTATTTT	CSVVLVAGEDTQYF
TRBV27	15	TRBD1	TRBJ2-5	-	TGTGCCAGCAGTTCCCGGGACAGGGGGCGGGAGACCCAGTACTTC	CASSSRDRGRETQYF
TRBV4-3	17	-	TRBJ1-2	-	TGCGCCAGCAGCCAAGATTTCAAGACAGCTGGCGACTATGGCTACACCTTC	CASSQDFKTAGDYGYTF
TRBV7-6	15	TRBD2	TRBJ2-7	-	TGTGCCAGCAGCTCAGGACTAGCGGTGACCTACGAGCAGTACTTC	CASSSGLAVTYEQYF
TRBV28	15	TRBD2	TRBJ2-1	-	TGTGCCAGCAGTTTGCCTCGCGGGACTAGTGATGAGCAGTTCTTC	CASSLPRGTSDEQFF
TRBV12-3/TRBV12-4	14	TRBD2	TRBJ2-1	-	TGTGCCAGCAGTTTGACTAGCGGGGGTTATGAGCAGTTCTTC	CASSLTSGGYEQFF
TRBV28	16	-	TRBJ2-5	many	TGTGCCAGCACATCCATTTATGGACAGATTCAAGAGACCCAGTACTTC	CASTSIYGQIQETQYF
TRBV29-1	12	-	TRBJ1-5	many	TGCAGCGCCGGGGATGGAACCCAGCCCCAGCATTTT	CSAGDGTQPQHF
TRBV9	17	TRBD2	TRBJ2-1	few	TGTGCCAGCAGCGTAGGGGGACTAGCGGGAATATACAATGAGCAGTTCTTC	CASSVGGLAGIYNEQFF
TRBV20-1	16	-	TRBJ2-1	-	TGCAGTGCTAGAGATGGAGTCGCCGTTCGGTACAATGAGCAGTTCTTC	CSARDGVAVRYNEQFF
TRBV7-2	14	-	TRBJ2-1	few	TGTGCCAGCAGTTTAGGGGTCAGGGATTATGAGCAGTTCTTC	CASSLGVRDYEQFF
TRBV27	9	-	TRBJ1-4	few	TGTGCCAGCAACCCCTCACTGTTTTTT	CASNPSLFF
TRBV29-1	14	TRBD1	TRBJ2-3	few	TGCAGCGTTCGACAGGGGCGACGCACAGATACGCAGTATTTT	CSVRQGRRTDTQYF
TRBV6-1	14	TRBD2	TRBJ2-5	few	TGTGCCAGCCGAAAGCGGGAGTGGGAAGAGACCCAGTACTTC	CASRKREWEETQYF
TRBV3-1	14	TRBD2	TRBJ2-7	few	TGTGCCAGCAGCGCTGACACAGGCGGGAGGGAGCAGTACTTC	CASSADTGGREQYF
TRBV11-2	15	-	TRBJ2-1	few	TGTGCCAGCAGAGCCCGGGACGTAGGTTGGAATGAGCAGTTCTTC	CASRARDVGWNEQFF
TRBV7-9	12	-	TRBJ2-7	few	TGTGCCGGAAGCACAGACTCCTACGAGCAGTACTTC	CAGSTDSYEQYF
TRBV19	14	-	TRBJ1-1	-	TGTGCCAGTAGTCCGGAGGGCTCGAGTCCTGAAGCTTTCTTT	CASSPEGSSPEAFF
TRBV6-5	15	-	TRBJ2-5	-	TGTGCCAGCAGTTGGGACATCTTATACCAAGAGACCCAGTACTTC	CASSWDILYQETQYF
TRBV21-1	17	-	TRBJ2-1	many	TGTGCCAGCAGCAAAGGAACCTGGGGACTAGCGTACAATGAGCAGTTCTTC	CASSKGTWGLAYNEQFF
TRBV7-2	15	-	TRBJ2-7	-	TGTGCCAGCAGCTTAGTTGGATGGGGGGCCTACGAGCAGTACTTC	CASSLVGWGAYEQYF
TRBV2	14	-	TRBJ2-2	-	TGTGCCAGCACCCAAGGGATTAACACCGGGGAGCTGTTTTTT	CASTQGINTGELFF
TRBV11-1	18	TRBD2	TRBJ2-6	-	TGTGCCAGCAGCTTAGGGACCGGGACTATGTCTGGGGCCAACGTCCTGACTTTC	CASSLGTGTMSGANVLTF
TRBV9	13	-	TRBJ2-1	many	TGTGCCAGCAGCGTAGAGCGAGTCAATGAGCAGTTCTTC	CASSVERVNEQFF
TRBV6-2/TRBV6-3	13	-	TRBJ2-1	many	TGTGCCAGCAGGACAGGAGGCTACAATGAGCAGTTCTTC	CASRTGGYNEQFF
TRBV7-8	16	-	TRBJ2-3	few	TGTGCCAGCAGCCCGGCCGGGCGGAGTCGGCCAGATACGCAGTATTTT	CASSPAGRSRPDTQYF
TRBV7-2	15	-	TRBJ1-1	few	TGTGCCAGCAGCCCGATCATGGTGGGGGGCACTGAAGCTTTCTTT	CASSPIMVGGTEAFF
TRBV10-3	15	TRBD2	TRBJ2-5	many	TGTGCCATCACCGATGTTAGCGGGAGATGTGAGACCCAGTACTTC	CAITDVSGRCETQYF
TRBV4-3	15	TRBD1	TRBJ1-5	-	TGCGCCAGCAGCCAAGATAGGGACAGGAATCAGCCCCAGCATTTT	CASSQDRDRNQPQHF